The rows below give T cell receptor beta chains drawn from one sample of a study of technical replicates of blood from a handful of donors. Profiled with immunoSEQ multiplex PCR; TCRdb holds only in-frame clones, not every one. The top ten hold under 0.55% of the sample, which has 70,000 or so clones, around 93% seen once. The sequencing sample was made of T cells isolated from PBMCs. Source of these receptors: a human donor in good health. Each CDR3 is given with its conserved first and last residue. The D gene is left open where the match is weak. For some rows the clone size is stated as once, few or many, or as a class when expanded; others skip it.

V gene,clone size,D gene,J gene,CDR3 DNA,CDR3 protein
TRBV4-1,-,-,TRBJ1-5,TGCGCCAGCAGCCAAGATCAGGGGTATAGACCCCAGCATTTT,CASSQDQGYRPQHF
TRBV27,-,TRBD2,TRBJ2-1,TGTGCCAGCGGACTAGCGGGAAGCTCCTACAATGAGCAGTTCTTC,CASGLAGSSYNEQFF
TRBV9,-,TRBD2,TRBJ2-3,TGTGCCAGCAGCGTAGGAGCTAGCGGGACAGATACGCAGTATTTT,CASSVGASGTDTQYF
TRBV9,-,TRBD1,TRBJ2-1,TGTGCCAGCAGCGATCCCCTACAGGGGACCAACAATGAGCAGTTCTTC,CASSDPLQGTNNEQFF
TRBV27,-,TRBD2,TRBJ2-7,TGTGCCAGCAGTTTACGGGCTAGCGGGAGCAGCGAGCAGTACTTC,CASSLRASGSSEQYF
TRBV10-3,-,TRBD1,TRBJ1-2,TGTGCCACCTTAGGGACAGGGTCCGACTATGGCTACACCTTC,CATLGTGSDYGYTF
TRBV19,-,-,TRBJ2-1,TGTGCCACTGGGAGCTACAATGAGCAGTTCTTC,CATGSYNEQFF
TRBV6-5,-,TRBD1,TRBJ1-2,TGTGCCAGCAGTTACTCCGGGACAGGGGTAGGCTATGGCTACACCTTC,CASSYSGTGVGYGYTF
TRBV12-5,-,-,TRBJ2-7,TGTGCTAGTGGTTTATCACAGGGCAATCTCTTCTTC,CASGLSQGNLFF
TRBV10-3,-,TRBD1,TRBJ2-7,TGTGCCATCAGTTTGGACAGGTCCTCCTACGAGCAGTACTTC,CAISLDRSSYEQYF
TRBV19,-,-,TRBJ2-7,TGTGCCAGTAGCCTGACGTTCGGGCGGGCCTACGAGCAGTACTTC,CASSLTFGRAYEQYF
TRBV4-2,-,-,TRBJ2-7,TGTGCCAGCAGCCACGGCAGGTACGAGCAGTACTTC,CASSHGRYEQYF
TRBV19,-,-,TRBJ1-5,TGTGCCAGTAGTTTATCCAGGAAACCCAATCAGCCCCAGCATTTT,CASSLSRKPNQPQHF
TRBV5-6,-,-,TRBJ2-1,TGTGCCAGCAGCTTTGTCTATTCTCATGAGCAGTTCTTC,CASSFVYSHEQFF
TRBV27,-,-,TRBJ1-1,TGTGCCAGCTCCCCCGTGGGGGGAGGAACTGAAGCTTTCTTT,CASSPVGGGTEAFF
TRBV5-1,-,-,TRBJ2-1,TGCGCCAGCAGCTTGGGATCAAACAACAATGAGCAGTTCTTC,CASSLGSNNNEQFF
TRBV19,-,-,TRBJ1-5,TGTGCCAGTAGTATACGGACAGAGAATAGCAATCAGCCCCAGCATTTT,CASSIRTENSNQPQHF
TRBV10-3,-,-,TRBJ1-1,TGTGCCATCAGTGATACAGGGAGAGTGCCTGAAGCTTTCTTT,CAISDTGRVPEAFF
TRBV11-3,-,-,TRBJ1-2,TGTGCCAGCAGCCCCGGAGCGGCCGGGGCCTGGGGGCATGGCTACACCTTC,CASSPGAAGAWGHGYTF
TRBV19,once,-,TRBJ2-3,TGTGCCAGTAGTATTCGACAAACGCAGTATTTT,CASSIRQTQYF
TRBV28,once,-,TRBJ2-7,TGTGCCAGCAGTTTACGACTAGTGACTTCCTACGAGCAGTACTTC,CASSLRLVTSYEQYF
TRBV7-2,-,TRBD2,TRBJ2-1,TGTGCCACCACTAGCGGGAGGGCCGGTGAGCAGTTCTTC,CATTSGRAGEQFF
TRBV6-4,-,TRBD2,TRBJ2-2,TGTGCCAGCAGTGAGGGACTAGCGGGGCACACCGGGGAGCTGTTTTTT,CASSEGLAGHTGELFF
TRBV2,few,TRBD2,TRBJ2-1,TGTGCCAGCAGCGGACTAGCGGGAGGGAATGAGCAGTTCTTC,CASSGLAGGNEQFF
TRBV9,-,-,TRBJ2-3,TGTGCCAGCAGCGTAGTTGGCGGAAACACAGATACGCAGTATTTT,CASSVVGGNTDTQYF
TRBV6-6,-,-,TRBJ1-4,TGTGCCAGCAGTTACCGAGAACAGGGTCGTGGTGAAAAACTGTTTTTT,CASSYREQGRGEKLFF
TRBV28,once,-,TRBJ1-2,TGTGCCAGCAGGGTGACAGACCTAAGGGGCTACACCTTC,CASRVTDLRGYTF
TRBV10-3,-,-,TRBJ1-4,TGTGCCACTCAGGACAGAGCTAATGAAAAACTGTTTTTT,CATQDRANEKLFF
TRBV18,-,TRBD2,TRBJ2-6,TGTGCCAGCCGGGGGGTGGGCGTGAACTCTGGGGCCAACGTCCTGACTTTC,CASRGVGVNSGANVLTF
TRBV27,-,-,TRBJ2-2,TGTGCCAGCAGTTTCGTCTATTTAACAGTCGACACCGGGGAGCTGTTTTTT,CASSFVYLTVDTGELFF
TRBV11-2,-,-,TRBJ2-2,TGTGCCAGCAGCCCCGGTACCGGGACTTCAAACACCGGGGAGCTGTTTTTT,CASSPGTGTSNTGELFF
TRBV6-4,few,TRBD2,TRBJ2-3,TGTGCCAGCAGTGTTAGCGGGGGGAAGTCAGATACGCAGTATTTT,CASSVSGGKSDTQYF
TRBV30,few,-,TRBJ1-5,TGTGCCTGGAGTGTAGGGAACAGGCCGAATCAGCCCCAGCATTTT,CAWSVGNRPNQPQHF
TRBV9,-,TRBD2,TRBJ2-5,TGTGCCAGCAGGGAAAAGCGGGGCCAAGAGACCCAGTACTTC,CASREKRGQETQYF
TRBV30,-,TRBD1,TRBJ2-7,TGTGCCTTAATCCTCGACGGGACAGTTTACGAGCAGTACTTC,CALILDGTVYEQYF
TRBV5-4,once,TRBD2,TRBJ2-1,TGTGCCAGCAGCTTCGGGGGGGAGCAGTTCTTC,CASSFGGEQFF
TRBV6-5,-,-,TRBJ2-2,TGTGCCAGCAGCTACAGCAGGCCGAACACCGGGGAGCTGTTTTTT,CASSYSRPNTGELFF
TRBV5-1,-,-,TRBJ2-1,TGCGCCAGCAGCATCGGTGGAGGGGAATCCTACAATGAGCAGTTCTTC,CASSIGGGESYNEQFF
TRBV5-1,-,TRBD2,TRBJ2-7,TGCGCCAGCAGCTTGGTACTAGCGGGCGGCGAGCAGTACTTC,CASSLVLAGGEQYF
TRBV10-2,-,-,TRBJ1-1,TGCGCCAGCACGGGGAACACTGAAGCTTTCTTT,CASTGNTEAFF
TRBV20-1,-,-,TRBJ2-5,TGCAGTGCTAGTCACTATGAGACCCAGTACTTC,CSASHYETQYF
TRBV5-1,-,TRBD2,TRBJ2-4,TGCGCCAGCAGTTTGGCAGCGGGAGGGCCGTTTGGAAACATTCAGTACTTC,CASSLAAGGPFGNIQYF
TRBV27,-,TRBD1,TRBJ2-7,TGTGCCAGCAGTTTAAACAGGGGCTCCTACGAGCAGTACTTC,CASSLNRGSYEQYF
TRBV4-3,-,-,TRBJ1-4,TGCGCCAGCAGCCAAGAACCCAGGAGGCGGACTAATGAAAAACTGTTTTTT,CASSQEPRRRTNEKLFF
TRBV14,-,TRBD2,TRBJ2-7,TGTGCCAGCAGCCTAGCGGGAGGTTACGAGCAGTACTTC,CASSLAGGYEQYF
TRBV5-1,-,TRBD1,TRBJ2-3,TGCGCCAGCAGCCAAGGACTCAGGGGGCGCCCAGATACGCAGTATTTT,CASSQGLRGRPDTQYF
TRBV29-1,once,-,TRBJ2-5,TGCAGCGTTGAAGGGGGGGGCAATAACCAAGAGACCCAGTACTTC,CSVEGGGNNQETQYF
TRBV7-3,-,-,TRBJ2-1,TGTGCCAGCAGCCCGTGGGGCTCTATCTACAATGAGCAGTTCTTC,CASSPWGSIYNEQFF
TRBV29-1,-,TRBD2,TRBJ2-3,TGCAGCGTTGATAGACTAGCGGGAGGCACAGATACGCAGTATTTT,CSVDRLAGGTDTQYF
TRBV27,-,TRBD2,TRBJ2-5,TGTGCCAGCAGCCTAATATTAGCGGGAGGGCCGGAGACCCAGTACTTC,CASSLILAGGPETQYF
TRBV5-1,-,-,TRBJ2-7,TGCGCCAGCAGTCTGCGGGGTGCGTACGAGCAGTACTTC,CASSLRGAYEQYF
TRBV4-2,-,TRBD2,TRBJ2-1,TGTGCCAGCAGCCAAAGAGTTGCTGGACTAGTTTACAATGAGCAGTTCTTC,CASSQRVAGLVYNEQFF
TRBV2,-,-,TRBJ1-1,TGTGCCAGCAGTGAGCAGGCAGGAACTGAAGCTTTCTTT,CASSEQAGTEAFF
TRBV27,once,-,TRBJ2-1,TGTGCCAGCAGTTTATATATAGTACGTTCCTACAATGAGCAGTTCTTC,CASSLYIVRSYNEQFF
TRBV4-1,-,TRBD2,TRBJ2-1,TGCGCCAGCAGCCTTTTCAGCGGGAGGGAGGAGAATGAGCAGTTCTTC,CASSLFSGREENEQFF
TRBV2,-,-,TRBJ1-2,TGTGCCAGCAGTGTGTTGCAGGGGTGCTATGGCTACACCTTC,CASSVLQGCYGYTF
TRBV4-2,-,-,TRBJ1-4,TGTGCCAGCAGCCAAGATACTTTTACTGCAACTAATGAAAAACTGTTTTTT,CASSQDTFTATNEKLFF
TRBV10-3,-,-,TRBJ2-3,TGTGCCGCCGAGAGCGATACTAGCACAGATACGCAGTATTTT,CAAESDTSTDTQYF
TRBV2,-,-,TRBJ2-4,TGTGCCAGCATGTCCACAGACGTTTATCAGTACTTC,CASMSTDVYQYF
TRBV7-2,-,-,TRBJ1-2,TGTGCCAGCAGCTATAGGGACATAAACCTAGGCGGCTACACCTTC,CASSYRDINLGGYTF